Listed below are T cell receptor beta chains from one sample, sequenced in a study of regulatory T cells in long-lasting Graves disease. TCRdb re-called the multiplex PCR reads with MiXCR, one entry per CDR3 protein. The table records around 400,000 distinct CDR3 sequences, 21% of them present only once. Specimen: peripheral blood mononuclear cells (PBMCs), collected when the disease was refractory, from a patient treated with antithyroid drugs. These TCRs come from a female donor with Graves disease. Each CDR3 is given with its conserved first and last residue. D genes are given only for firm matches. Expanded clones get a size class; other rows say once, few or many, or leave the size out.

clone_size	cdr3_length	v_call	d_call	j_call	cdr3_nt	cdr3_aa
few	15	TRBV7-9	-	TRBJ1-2	TGTGCCAGCAGCTCCCCCGGGGGCCGACTCTATGGCTACACCTTC	CASSSPGGRLYGYTF
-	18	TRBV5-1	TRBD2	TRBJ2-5	TGCGCCAGCAGCTTGGCCGTCACTAGCGGGAGGACGGGAGAGACCCAGTACTTC	CASSLAVTSGRTGETQYF
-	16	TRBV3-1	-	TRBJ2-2	TGTGCCAGCAGCCAAGAGGTCAGCTCGAACACCGGGGAGCTGTTTTTT	CASSQEVSSNTGELFF
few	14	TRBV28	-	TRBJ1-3	TGTGCCAGCAGTTTAGTGCCTCCTGGAAACACCATATATTTT	CASSLVPPGNTIYF
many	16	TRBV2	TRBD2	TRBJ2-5	TGTGCCAGCAGTGAACGCATGGCGGGAGGTCAAGAGACCCAGTACTTC	CASSERMAGGQETQYF
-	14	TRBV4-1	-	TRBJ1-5	TGCGCCAGCAGCTCTGACGGGGTTCATCAGCCCCAGCATTTT	CASSSDGVHQPQHF
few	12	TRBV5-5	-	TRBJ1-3	TGTGCCAGCGTCGCCTTTGGAAACACCATATATTTT	CASVAFGNTIYF
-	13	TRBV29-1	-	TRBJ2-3	TGCAGCGTTGTGAGTCCCCACACAGATACGCAGTATTTT	CSVVSPHTDTQYF
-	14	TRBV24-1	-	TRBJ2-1	TGTGCCACCAGTGGGGTGGAGGGCTACAATGAGCAGTTCTTC	CATSGVEGYNEQFF
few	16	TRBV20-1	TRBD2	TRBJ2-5	TGCAGTGCCAGCGGCCAGGGACTAGCGGGGAGAGAGACCCAGTACTTC	CSASGQGLAGRETQYF
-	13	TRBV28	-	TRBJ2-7	TGTGCCAGCAGCCTATACTCATCCTACGGGCAGTACTTC	CASSLYSSYGQYF
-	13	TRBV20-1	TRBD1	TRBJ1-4	TGCAGTGCCGTGACAGGGGCCAATGAAAAACTGTTTTTT	CSAVTGANEKLFF
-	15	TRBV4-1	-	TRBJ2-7	TGCGCCAGCAGTCCAAGCAGGGAGATAGGATACGAGCAGTACTTC	CASSPSREIGYEQYF
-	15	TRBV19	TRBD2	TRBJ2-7	TGTGCCAGTAGTACTAACAGCGGACTAGGGTACGAGCAGTACTTC	CASSTNSGLGYEQYF
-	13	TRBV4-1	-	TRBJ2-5	TGCGCCAGCAGCCAAGATTTCCCAGAGACCCAGTACTTC	CASSQDFPETQYF
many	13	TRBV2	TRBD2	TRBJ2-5	TGTGCCAGCAGCGGGGGGGGTGCAGAGACCCAGTACTTC	CASSGGGAETQYF
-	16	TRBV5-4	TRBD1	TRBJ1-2	TGTGCCAGCAGCACCGGGACAGGGGGCTTTGACTATGGCTACACCTTC	CASSTGTGGFDYGYTF